The clone carrying this T cell receptor (beta chain) was picked up many times. Its antigen is unidentified. CDR3 length: 11 residues. The germline V gene encodes CDR1 SQVTM and CDR2 ANQGSEA. V dropped 4 bases and J dropped 3 bases, with 7 bases sitting between them. The entry originates in a study of neurological immune-mediated disorders. Study-wide results and limits: None of the CDR3 amino acid sequences of expanded clones recurred across subjects, suggesting private repertoires in all groups. It was HTLV-1-associated myelopathy that showed the most TCR clonal expansion, while multiple sclerosis showed the least, falling below healthy controls.

Synthesis of cDNA was performed by 5'RACE using 10-nucleotide random UMIs. TCRdb re-derived calls from the 5' RACE reads in MiXCR, one entry per CDR3 protein. The data show fewer than 55,000 distinct CDR3 sequences, with more than 8.5% seen just once and about 1.5% held by the top ten. Time point indicated: longitudinal time-point 1 (baseline). The unsorted libraries had their origin in 2 million PBMCs stored at -80 C. Material: PBMCs. This rearrangement joins TRBV29-1 to TRBJ2-7; D call uncertain. The TCR sequence derives from a woman in her thirties or forties in good health. Here the CDR3 DNA reads TGCAGCGTTGGTTTGAACTACGAGCAGTACTTC. This sequence encodes CSVGLNYEQYF.